This is a list of T cell receptor beta chains from one sample in a study of shared T cell receptors in the human thymus. Sequencing used immunoSEQ multiplex PCR; TCRdb keeps in-frame clones, though not all of them. The repertoire has hundreds of thousands of clones, about 87% of them found once; the top ten carry about 0.0094%. This same sample was also taken into another study, of human thymus T cells.

Sequencing was performed on thymocytes. All receptors come from a boy less than two years old with a congenital heart defect. Both conserved end residues are part of each CDR3. D genes are given only for firm matches. For some rows the clone size is stated as once, few or many, or as a class when expanded; others skip it.

TRBV25-1,NA,15,NA,TRBJ1-1,TGTGCCAGCAGTGCCTCAGGGTGGGGGAACACTGAAGCTTTCTTT,CASSASGWGNTEAFF
TRBV29-1,NA,17,NA,TRBJ1-5,TGCAGCGTTGTGGATGCAACAGGGAACTATAGCAATCAGCCCCAGCATTTT,CSVVDATGNYSNQPQHF
TRBV7-2,TRBD2,17,NA,TRBJ2-3,TGTGCCAGCAGCCTCCGCGGGACTAGCGGGAGCACAGATACGCAGTATTTT,CASSLRGTSGSTDTQYF
TRBV6-1,NA,13,NA,TRBJ2-7,TGTGCCAGCAGTGAAATGGTTAGCAACGAGCAGTACTTC,CASSEMVSNEQYF
TRBV28,NA,14,NA,TRBJ1-1,TGTGCCAGCAGTAGGGGGGGCCTGAACACTGAAGCTTTCTTT,CASSRGGLNTEAFF
TRBV7-9,TRBD2,17,few,TRBJ2-3,TGTGCCAGCAGCCAAGAGCGACTAGCGGGAAACACAGATACGCAGTATTTT,CASSQERLAGNTDTQYF
TRBV9,TRBD2,14,once,TRBJ2-1,TGTGCCAGCAGCGTGGCGGGAGCCTACAATGAGCAGTTCTTC,CASSVAGAYNEQFF
TRBV7-9,TRBD1,16,once,TRBJ2-7,TGTGCCAGCAGCCTCGCTTCGGACAGGGCCGACTACGAGCAGTACTTC,CASSLASDRADYEQYF
TRBV27,NA,13,NA,TRBJ1-2,TGTGCCAGCAGTTCCAGGGGCGGCTATGGCTACACCTTC,CASSSRGGYGYTF
TRBV5-5,NA,19,NA,TRBJ1-6,TGTGCCAGCAGCTTGGGGGAAGCGCTCAGGGGTTTATCCTATTCACCCCTCCACTTT,CASSLGEALRGLSYSPLHF
TRBV14,NA,14,few,TRBJ2-2,TGTGCCAGCAGCCAAGAACTGGTTGCCGGGGAGCTGTTTTTT,CASSQELVAGELFF
TRBV28,NA,16,NA,TRBJ2-7,TGTGCCAGCAGTCGGGCCGCGGGGACCCCTACCTACGAGCAGTACTTC,CASSRAAGTPTYEQYF
TRBV10-3,TRBD2,15,once,TRBJ2-3,TGTGCCATCAGATCCGGGGGGACTAGCACAGATACGCAGTATTTT,CAIRSGGTSTDTQYF
TRBV6-1,NA,14,NA,TRBJ2-3,TGTGCCAGCAGTGAAGCCGGGGGCACAGATACGCAGTATTTT,CASSEAGGTDTQYF
TRBV30,TRBD1,17,once,TRBJ2-3,TGTGCCTGGAGCCCCATTGAACGGGACAGGGGTCCAGATACGCAGTATTTT,CAWSPIERDRGPDTQYF
TRBV15,TRBD2,15,NA,TRBJ2-1,TGTGCCACCAGCAGAGGCGGGACTAGACGAAATGAGCAGTTCTTC,CATSRGGTRRNEQFF
TRBV18,NA,15,NA,TRBJ2-7,TGTGCCAGCTCACCTGGAAGTACGAGCGCCTACGAGCAGTACTTC,CASSPGSTSAYEQYF